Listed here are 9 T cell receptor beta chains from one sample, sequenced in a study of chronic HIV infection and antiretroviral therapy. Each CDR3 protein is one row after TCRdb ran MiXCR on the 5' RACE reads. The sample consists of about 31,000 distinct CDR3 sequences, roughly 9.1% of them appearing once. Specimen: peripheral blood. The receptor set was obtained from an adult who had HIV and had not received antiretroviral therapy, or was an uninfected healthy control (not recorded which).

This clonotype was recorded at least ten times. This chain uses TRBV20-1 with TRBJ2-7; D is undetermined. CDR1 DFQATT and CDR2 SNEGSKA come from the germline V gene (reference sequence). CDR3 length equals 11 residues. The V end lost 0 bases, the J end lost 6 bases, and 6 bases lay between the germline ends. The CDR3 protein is CSARELTEQYF. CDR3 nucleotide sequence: TGCAGTGCTAGAGAACTAACCGAGCAGTACTTC.

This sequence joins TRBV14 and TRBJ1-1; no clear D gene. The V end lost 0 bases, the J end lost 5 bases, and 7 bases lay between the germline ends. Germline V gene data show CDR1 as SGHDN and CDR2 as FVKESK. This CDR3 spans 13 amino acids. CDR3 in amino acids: CASSQELSTEAFF. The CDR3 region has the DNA TGTGCCAGCAGCCAAGAGCTCTCGACTGAAGCTTTCTTT.

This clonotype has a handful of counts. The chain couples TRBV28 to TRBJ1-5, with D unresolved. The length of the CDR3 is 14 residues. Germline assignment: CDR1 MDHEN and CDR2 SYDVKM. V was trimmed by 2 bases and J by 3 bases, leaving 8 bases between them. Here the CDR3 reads CASSLIADNQPQHF. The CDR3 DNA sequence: TGTGCCAGCAGTTTAATCGCAGACAATCAGCCCCAGCATTTT. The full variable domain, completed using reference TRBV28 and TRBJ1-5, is DVKVTQSSRYLVKRTGEKVFLECVQDMDHENMFWYRQDPGLGLRLIYFSYDVKMKEKGDIPEGYSVSREKKERFSLILESASTNQTSMYLCASSLIADNQPQHFGDGTRLSIL.

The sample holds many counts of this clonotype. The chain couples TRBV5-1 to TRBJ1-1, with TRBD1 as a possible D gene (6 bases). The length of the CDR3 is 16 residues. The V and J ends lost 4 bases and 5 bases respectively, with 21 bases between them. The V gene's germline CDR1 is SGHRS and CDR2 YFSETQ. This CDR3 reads CASSRIGQTLGTEAFF. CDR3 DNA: TGCGCCAGCAGCCGAATCGGACAGACCTTAGGGACTGAAGCTTTCTTT.

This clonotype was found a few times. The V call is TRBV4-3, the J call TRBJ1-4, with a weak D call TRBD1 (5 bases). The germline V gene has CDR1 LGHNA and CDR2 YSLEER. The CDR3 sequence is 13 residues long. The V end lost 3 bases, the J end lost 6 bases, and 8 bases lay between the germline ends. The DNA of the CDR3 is TGCGCCAGCAGCCAGGGAGGGGATGAAAAACTGTTTTTT. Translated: CASSQGGDEKLFF.

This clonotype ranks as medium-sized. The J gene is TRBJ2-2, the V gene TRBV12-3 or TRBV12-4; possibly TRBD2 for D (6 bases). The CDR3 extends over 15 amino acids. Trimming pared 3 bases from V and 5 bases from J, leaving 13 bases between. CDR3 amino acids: CASSFGGSVTGELFF. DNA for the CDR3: TGTGCCAGCAGTTTCGGGGGTTCCGTGACCGGGGAGCTGTTTTTT.

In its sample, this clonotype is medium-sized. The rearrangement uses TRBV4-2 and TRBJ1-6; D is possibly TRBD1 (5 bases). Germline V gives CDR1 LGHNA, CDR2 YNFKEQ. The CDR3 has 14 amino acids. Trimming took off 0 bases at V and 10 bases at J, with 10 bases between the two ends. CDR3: CASSQDARGSPLHF. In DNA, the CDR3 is TGTGCCAGCAGCCAAGACGCCCGGGGGTCACCCCTCCACTTT.

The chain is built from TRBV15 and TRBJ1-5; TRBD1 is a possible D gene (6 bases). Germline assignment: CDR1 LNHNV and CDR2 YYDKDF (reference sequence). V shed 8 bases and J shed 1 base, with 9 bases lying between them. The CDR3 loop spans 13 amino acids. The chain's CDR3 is CATGGQSNQPQHF. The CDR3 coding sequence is TGTGCCACCGGAGGACAGAGCAATCAGCCCCAGCATTTT.

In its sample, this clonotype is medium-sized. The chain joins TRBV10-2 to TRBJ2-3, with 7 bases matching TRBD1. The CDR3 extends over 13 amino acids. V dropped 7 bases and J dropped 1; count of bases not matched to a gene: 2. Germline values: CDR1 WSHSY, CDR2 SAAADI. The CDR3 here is CASNGQGTDTQYF. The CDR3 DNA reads TGCGCCAGCAATGGACAGGGCACAGATACGCAGTATTTT.